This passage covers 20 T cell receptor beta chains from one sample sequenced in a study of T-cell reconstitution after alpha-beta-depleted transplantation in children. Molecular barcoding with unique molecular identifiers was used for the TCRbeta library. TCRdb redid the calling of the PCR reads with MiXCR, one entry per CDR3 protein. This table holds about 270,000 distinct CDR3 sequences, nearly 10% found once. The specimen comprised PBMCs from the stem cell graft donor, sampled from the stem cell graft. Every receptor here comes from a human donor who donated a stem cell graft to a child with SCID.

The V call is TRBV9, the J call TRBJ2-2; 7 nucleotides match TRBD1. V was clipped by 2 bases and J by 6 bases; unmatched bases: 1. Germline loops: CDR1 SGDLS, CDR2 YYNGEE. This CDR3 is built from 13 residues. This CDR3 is CASSVRGSGELFF. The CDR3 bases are TGTGCCAGCAGCGTCAGGGGGTCCGGGGAGCTGTTTTTT.

The CDR3 sequence is CASRKSGTDIQYF. The CDR3 DNA follows: TGTGCCAGCAGAAAATCCGGGACAGACATTCAGTACTTC. The chain joins TRBV6-1 to TRBJ2-4, with 7 bases fitting TRBD1. CDR3 length: 13 residues. Germline V gene data show CDR1 as MNHNS and CDR2 as SASEGT. J was trimmed by 8 bases and V by 6 bases; bases with no gene match: 7.

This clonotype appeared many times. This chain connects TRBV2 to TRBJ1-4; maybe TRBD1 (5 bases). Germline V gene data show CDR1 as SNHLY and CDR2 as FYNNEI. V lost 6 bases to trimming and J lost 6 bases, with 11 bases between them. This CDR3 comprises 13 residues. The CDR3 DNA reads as TGTGCCAGCAGCGACGTCAGGGATGAAAAACTGTTTTTT. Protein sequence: CASSDVRDEKLFF.

The CDR3 here is CASSRGGVDTQYF. In nucleotides, the CDR3 is TGTGCCAGCAGCCGGGGGGGGGTAGATACGCAGTATTTT. V usage is TRBV12-3 or TRBV12-4 and J usage is TRBJ2-3, with TRBD2 matching 8 bases. The CDR3 sequence is 13 residues long. Unmatched junction bases numbered 4, after V lost 6 bases and J lost 5 bases.

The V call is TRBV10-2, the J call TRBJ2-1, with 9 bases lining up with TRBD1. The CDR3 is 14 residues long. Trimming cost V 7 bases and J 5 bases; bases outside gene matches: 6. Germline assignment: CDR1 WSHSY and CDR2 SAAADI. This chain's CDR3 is CASTWRTGDNEQFF. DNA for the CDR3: TGCGCCAGCACTTGGAGGACAGGGGACAATGAGCAGTTCTTC.

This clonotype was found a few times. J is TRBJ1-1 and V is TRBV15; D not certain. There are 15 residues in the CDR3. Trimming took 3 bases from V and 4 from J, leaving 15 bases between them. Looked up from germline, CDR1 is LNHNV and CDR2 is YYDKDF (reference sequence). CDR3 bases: TGTGCCACCAGCAGTGAACGGGGAAGAGGCACTGAAGCTTTCTTT. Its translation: CATSSERGRGTEAFF. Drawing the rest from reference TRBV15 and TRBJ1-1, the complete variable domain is DAMVIQNPRYQVTQFGKPVTLSCSQTLNHNVMYWYQQKSSQAPKLLFHYYDKDFNNEADTPDNFQSRRPNTSFCFLDIRSPGLGDTAMYLCATSSERGRGTEAFFGQGTRLTVV.

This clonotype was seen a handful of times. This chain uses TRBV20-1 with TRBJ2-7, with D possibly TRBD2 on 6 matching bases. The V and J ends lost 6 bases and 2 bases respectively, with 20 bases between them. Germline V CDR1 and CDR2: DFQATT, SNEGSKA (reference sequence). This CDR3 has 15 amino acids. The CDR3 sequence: CSAPGRQGTPYEQYF. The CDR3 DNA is TGCAGTGCACCGGGGAGGCAGGGCACCCCCTACGAGCAGTACTTC.

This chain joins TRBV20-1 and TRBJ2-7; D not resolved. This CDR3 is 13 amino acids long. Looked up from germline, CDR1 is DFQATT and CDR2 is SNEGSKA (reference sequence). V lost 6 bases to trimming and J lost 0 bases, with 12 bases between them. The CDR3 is CSAGPAVSYEQYF. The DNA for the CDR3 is TGCAGTGCGGGTCCGGCGGTCTCCTACGAGCAGTACTTC.

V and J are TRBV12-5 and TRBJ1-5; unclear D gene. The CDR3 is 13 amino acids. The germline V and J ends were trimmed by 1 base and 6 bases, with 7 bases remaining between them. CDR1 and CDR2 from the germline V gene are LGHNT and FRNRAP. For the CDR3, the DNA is TGTGCTAGTGGTTTGGAAGGGCTTCAGCCCCAGCATTTT. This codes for CASGLEGLQPQHF. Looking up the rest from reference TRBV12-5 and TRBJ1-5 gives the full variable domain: DARVTQTPRHKVTEMGQEVTMRCQPILGHNTVFWYRQTMMQGLELLAYFRNRAPLDDSGMPKDRFSAEMPDATLATLKIQPSEPRDSAVYFCASGLEGLQPQHFGDGTRLSIL.

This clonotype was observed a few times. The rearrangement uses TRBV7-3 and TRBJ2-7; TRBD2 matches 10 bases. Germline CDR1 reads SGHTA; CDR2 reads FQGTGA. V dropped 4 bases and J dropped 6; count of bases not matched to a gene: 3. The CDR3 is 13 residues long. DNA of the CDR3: TGTGCCAGCAGCTGGACTAGCGGTCGCGAGCAGTACTTC. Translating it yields CASSWTSGREQYF.

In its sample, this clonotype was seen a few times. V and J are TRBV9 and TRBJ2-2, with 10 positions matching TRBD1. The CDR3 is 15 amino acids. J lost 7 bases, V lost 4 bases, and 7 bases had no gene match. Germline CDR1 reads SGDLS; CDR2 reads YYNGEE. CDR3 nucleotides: TGTGCCAGCAGCCCGACAGGGGGCTTCGGCGGGGAGCTGTTTTTT. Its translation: CASSPTGGFGGELFF.

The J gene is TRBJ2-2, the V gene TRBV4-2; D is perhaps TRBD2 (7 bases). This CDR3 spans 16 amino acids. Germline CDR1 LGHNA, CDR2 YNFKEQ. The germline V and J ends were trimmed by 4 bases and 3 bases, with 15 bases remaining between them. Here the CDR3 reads CASSPMGGADTGELFF. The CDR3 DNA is TGTGCCAGCAGCCCCATGGGGGGGGCGGACACCGGGGAGCTGTTTTTT.

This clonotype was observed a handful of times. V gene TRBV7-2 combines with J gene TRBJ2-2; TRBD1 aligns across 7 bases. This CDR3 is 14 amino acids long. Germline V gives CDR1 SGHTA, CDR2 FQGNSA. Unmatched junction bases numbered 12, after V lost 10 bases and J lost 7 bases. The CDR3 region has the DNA TGTGCCATCCCGCGACAGGGACGGGGCGGGGAGCTGTTTTTT. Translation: CAIPRQGRGGELFF.

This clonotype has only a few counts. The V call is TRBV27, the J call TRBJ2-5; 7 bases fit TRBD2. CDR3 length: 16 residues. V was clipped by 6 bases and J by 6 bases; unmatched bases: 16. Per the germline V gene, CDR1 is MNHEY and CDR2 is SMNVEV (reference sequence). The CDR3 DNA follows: TGTGCCAGCAGCCTGTTGGGTGGGGGGGAGGTAAAGACCCAGTACTTC. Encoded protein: CASSLLGGGEVKTQYF.

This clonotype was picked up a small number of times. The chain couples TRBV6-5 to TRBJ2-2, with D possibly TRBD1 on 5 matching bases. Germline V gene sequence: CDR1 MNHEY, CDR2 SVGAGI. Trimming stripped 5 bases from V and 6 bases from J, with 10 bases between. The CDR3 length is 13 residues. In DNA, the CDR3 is TGTGCCAGCAGTACCGACAGAGCCGGGGAGCTGTTTTTT. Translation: CASSTDRAGELFF.

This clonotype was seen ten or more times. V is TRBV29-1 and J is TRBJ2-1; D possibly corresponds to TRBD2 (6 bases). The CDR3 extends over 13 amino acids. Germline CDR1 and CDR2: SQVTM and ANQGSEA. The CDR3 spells CAFGGLSYNEQFF. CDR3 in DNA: TGCGCTTTTGGGGGGTTATCCTACAATGAGCAGTTCTTC.

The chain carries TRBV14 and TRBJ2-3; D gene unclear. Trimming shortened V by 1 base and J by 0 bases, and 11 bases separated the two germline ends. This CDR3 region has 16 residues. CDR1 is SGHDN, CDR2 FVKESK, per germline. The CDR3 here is CASSQGAGLSTDTQYF. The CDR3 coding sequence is TGTGCCAGCAGCCAAGGAGCCGGGCTTAGCACAGATACGCAGTATTTT.

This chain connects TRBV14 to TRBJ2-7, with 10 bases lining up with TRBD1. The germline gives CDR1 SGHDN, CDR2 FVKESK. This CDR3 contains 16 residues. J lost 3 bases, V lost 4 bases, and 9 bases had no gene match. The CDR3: CASSRDRGPRHYEQYF. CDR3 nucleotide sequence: TGTGCCAGCAGCCGAGACAGGGGGCCGCGCCACTACGAGCAGTACTTC.

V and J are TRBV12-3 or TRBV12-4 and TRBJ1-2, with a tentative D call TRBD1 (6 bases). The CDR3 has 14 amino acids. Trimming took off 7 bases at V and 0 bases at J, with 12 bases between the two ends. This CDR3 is CASTPGVPNYGYTF. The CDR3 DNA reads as TGTGCCAGCACCCCAGGGGTTCCTAACTATGGCTACACCTTC.

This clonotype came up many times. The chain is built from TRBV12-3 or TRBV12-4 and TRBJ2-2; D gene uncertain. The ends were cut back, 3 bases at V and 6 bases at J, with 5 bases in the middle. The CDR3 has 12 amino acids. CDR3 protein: CASSFQAGELFF. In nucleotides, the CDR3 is TGTGCCAGCAGTTTCCAGGCCGGGGAGCTGTTTTTT.